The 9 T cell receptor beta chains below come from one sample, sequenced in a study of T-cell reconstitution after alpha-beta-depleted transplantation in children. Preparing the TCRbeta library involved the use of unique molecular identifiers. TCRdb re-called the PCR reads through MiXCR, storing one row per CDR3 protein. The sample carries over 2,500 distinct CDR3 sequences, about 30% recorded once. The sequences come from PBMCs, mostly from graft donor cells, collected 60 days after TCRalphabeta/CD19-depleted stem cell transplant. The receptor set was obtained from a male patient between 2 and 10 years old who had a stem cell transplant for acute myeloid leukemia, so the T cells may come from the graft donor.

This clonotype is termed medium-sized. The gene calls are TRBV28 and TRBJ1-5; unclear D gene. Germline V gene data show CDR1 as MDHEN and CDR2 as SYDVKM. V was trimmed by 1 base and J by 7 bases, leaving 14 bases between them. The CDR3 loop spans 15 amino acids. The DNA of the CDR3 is TGTGCCAGCAGTTTATTCCGGGAGGGAGGGCAGCCCCAGCATTTT. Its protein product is CASSLFREGGQPQHF. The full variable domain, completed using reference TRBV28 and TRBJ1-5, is DVKVTQSSRYLVKRTGEKVFLECVQDMDHENMFWYRQDPGLGLRLIYFSYDVKMKEKGDIPEGYSVSREKKERFSLILESASTNQTSMYLCASSLFREGGQPQHFGDGTRLSIL.

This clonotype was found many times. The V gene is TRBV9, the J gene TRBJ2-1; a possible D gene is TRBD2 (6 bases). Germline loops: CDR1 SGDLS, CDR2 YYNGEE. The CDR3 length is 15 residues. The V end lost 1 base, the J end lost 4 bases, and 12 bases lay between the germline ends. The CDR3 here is CASSVTSGGYNEQFF. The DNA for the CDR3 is TGTGCCAGCAGCGTAACCTCCGGGGGATACAATGAGCAGTTCTTC.

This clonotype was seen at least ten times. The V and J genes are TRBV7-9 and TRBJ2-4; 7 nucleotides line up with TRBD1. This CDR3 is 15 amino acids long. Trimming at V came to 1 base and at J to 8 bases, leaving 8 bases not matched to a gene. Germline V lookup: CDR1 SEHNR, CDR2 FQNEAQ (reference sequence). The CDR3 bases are TGTGCCAGCAGCTTAGACCCGGGACAGAGGGACATTCAGTACTTC. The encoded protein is CASSLDPGQRDIQYF.

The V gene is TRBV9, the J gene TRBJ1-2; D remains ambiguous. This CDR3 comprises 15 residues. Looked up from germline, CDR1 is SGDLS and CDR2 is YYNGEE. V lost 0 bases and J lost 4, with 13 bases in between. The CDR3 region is CASSVGFQRFYGYTF. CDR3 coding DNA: TGTGCCAGCAGCGTAGGTTTTCAGCGGTTCTATGGCTACACCTTC.

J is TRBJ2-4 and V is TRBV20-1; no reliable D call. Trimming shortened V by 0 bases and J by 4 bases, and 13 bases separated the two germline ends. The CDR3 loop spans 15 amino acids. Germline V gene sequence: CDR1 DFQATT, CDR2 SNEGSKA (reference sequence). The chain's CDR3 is CSAREYGPRKNIQYF. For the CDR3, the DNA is TGCAGTGCTAGAGAGTACGGACCTCGTAAAAACATTCAGTACTTC.

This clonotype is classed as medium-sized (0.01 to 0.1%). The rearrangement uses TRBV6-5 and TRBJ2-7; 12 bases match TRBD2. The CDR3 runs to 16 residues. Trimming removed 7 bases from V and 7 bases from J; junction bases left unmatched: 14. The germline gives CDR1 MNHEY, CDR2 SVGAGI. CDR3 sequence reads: CASTPGTSGLTREQYF. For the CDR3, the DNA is TGTGCCAGCACTCCCGGGACTAGCGGGCTCACGAGGGAGCAGTACTTC.

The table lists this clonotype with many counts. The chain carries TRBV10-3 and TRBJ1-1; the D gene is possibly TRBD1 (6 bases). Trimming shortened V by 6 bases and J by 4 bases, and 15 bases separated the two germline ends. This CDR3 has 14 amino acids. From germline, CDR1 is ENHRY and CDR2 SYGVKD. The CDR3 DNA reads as TGTGCCATCAGACAGGGCCTTGGGGGCACTGAAGCTTTCTTT. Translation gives CAIRQGLGGTEAFF.

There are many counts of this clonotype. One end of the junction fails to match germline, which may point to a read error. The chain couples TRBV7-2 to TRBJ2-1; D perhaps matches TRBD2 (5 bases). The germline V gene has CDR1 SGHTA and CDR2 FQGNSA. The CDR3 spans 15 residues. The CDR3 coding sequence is TGTGCCAGCAGCTCCCGACCTAGCTCCTACGATGAGCAGTTCTTC. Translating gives CASSSRPSSYDEQFF. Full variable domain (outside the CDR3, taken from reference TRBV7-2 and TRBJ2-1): GAGVSQSPSNKVTEKGKDVELRCDPISGHTALYWYRQSLGQGLEFLIYFQGNSAPDKSGLPSDRFSAERTGGSVSTLTIQRTQQEDSAVYLCASSSRPSSYDEQFFGPGTRLTVL.

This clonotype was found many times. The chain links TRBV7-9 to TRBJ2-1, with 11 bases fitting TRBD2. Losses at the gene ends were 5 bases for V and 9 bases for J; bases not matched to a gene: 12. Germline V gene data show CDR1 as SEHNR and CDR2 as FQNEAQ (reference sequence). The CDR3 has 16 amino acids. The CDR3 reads CASSPKLAGEGSEQFF. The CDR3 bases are TGTGCCAGCAGCCCCAAACTAGCGGGGGAAGGAAGTGAGCAGTTCTTC.